The 7 T cell receptor beta chains reported below all come from one sample, sequenced in a study of technical replicates of blood from a handful of donors. Measured with immunoSEQ multiplex PCR; TCRdb has only the in-frame clones, and not every one. In the table there are about 82,000 clones, 85% to 95% of which are singletons. The sequenced material came from T cells isolated from PBMCs. The receptors come from a human donor in good health.

The CDR3 sequence is CASSLYDRTGNTIYF. The CDR3 DNA reads as TGTGCCAGCAGTTTATACGACAGGACTGGAAACACCATATATTTT. The V call is TRBV28, the J call TRBJ1-3, with TRBD1 as a possible D gene (6 bases). Trimming pared 1 base from V and 2 bases from J, leaving 9 bases between. Germline CDR1 reads MDHEN; CDR2 reads SYDVKM. CDR3 length: 15 amino acids. Filled out from reference TRBV28 and TRBJ1-3, the complete variable domain reads DVKVTQSSRYLVKRTGEKVFLECVQDMDHENMFWYRQDPGLGLRLIYFSYDVKMKEKGDIPEGYSVSREKKERFSLILESASTNQTSMYLCASSLYDRTGNTIYFGEGSWLTVV.

The chain combines TRBV19 with TRBJ1-2, with D possibly matching TRBD1 (6 bases). The germline V gene has CDR1 LNHDA and CDR2 SQIVND (reference sequence). The CDR3 sequence is 14 residues long. V was cut by 4 bases and J by 6 bases, with 15 bases left in between. CDR3 amino acids: CASSSPGETDGYTF. Here the CDR3 DNA reads TGTGCCAGTAGTAGTCCAGGGGAAACGGATGGCTACACCTTC.

The chain combines TRBV10-3 with TRBJ1-3, with 7 bases matching TRBD1. Germline V gene lookup returns CDR1 ENHRY and CDR2 SYGVKD. The V segment lost 10 bases and the J segment 0 bases; nucleotides outside the gene matches: 15. The CDR3 covers 17 residues. CDR3 DNA sequence: TGTGCCAGCAGCCAGGGGGGCCTTTCGGACTCTGGAAACACCATATATTTT. This codes for CASSQGGLSDSGNTIYF.

The rearrangement joins TRBV14 to TRBJ2-6; no clear D gene. Germline V CDR1 and CDR2: SGHDN, FVKESK. This CDR3 comprises 14 residues. V was pared by 3 bases and J by 0 bases, with 3 bases between. The CDR3 DNA sequence: TGTGCCAGCAGCCAGTACTCTGGGGCCAACGTCCTGACTTTC. This gives the protein CASSQYSGANVLTF.

This clone was counted once. This sequence joins TRBV4-1 and TRBJ1-4, with no clear D. Trimming cost V 4 bases and J 0 bases, with 3 bases left between them. The CDR3 runs 13 residues. Germline V gene data show CDR1 as MGHRA and CDR2 as YSYEKL. The CDR3 protein is CASSPATNEKLFF. The CDR3 DNA follows: TGCGCCAGCAGCCCAGCAACTAATGAAAAACTGTTTTTT.

The chain employs TRBV7-9 and TRBJ2-7; D may be TRBD1 (5 bases). With 2 bases removed from V and 5 bases from J, the gap between germline ends came to 16 bases. Germline assignment: CDR1 SEHNR and CDR2 FQNEAQ (reference sequence). The CDR3 covers 15 residues. Here the CDR3 reads CASSLRPGSVDEQYF. DNA of the CDR3: TGTGCCAGCAGCTTAAGGCCAGGGTCGGTAGACGAGCAGTACTTC. Full variable domain (remainder filled in from reference TRBV7-9 and TRBJ2-7): DTGVSQNPRHKITKRGQNVTFRCDPISEHNRLYWYRQTLGQGPEFLTYFQNEAQLEKSRLLSDRFSAERPKGSFSTLEIQRTEQGDSAMYLCASSLRPGSVDEQYFGPGTRLTVT.

The chain has TRBV27 and TRBJ1-1; D is uncertain. The germline gives CDR1 MNHEY, CDR2 SMNVEV (reference sequence). This CDR3 has 13 amino acids. The V gene lost 0 bases and the J gene lost 1 base, with 3 bases spanning the gap. CDR3 coding DNA: TGTGCCAGCAGTTTATCTCGGAACACTGAAGCTTTCTTT. Translated, it gives CASSLSRNTEAFF.